These T cell receptor beta chains were read from a single sample in a study of T cell repertoires in cytomegalovirus infection. From the reads, TCRdb called clonotypes with MiXCR, one entry per CDR3 protein. This table has about half a million distinct CDR3 sequences, 33% appearing once. The antigens these receptors bind are not known. The sample was cultured PBMCs, taken from culture after CMV antigen stimulation. These receptors were taken from a human donor in good health (CMV status not recorded). Some clones in this sample may be carry-over from other donors' samples. CDR3s include the opening cysteine and the closing phenylalanine or tryptophan. D genes are given only for firm matches. Clone size, where shown, is once, few, many, or a class for clones that have expanded.

j_call clone_size v_call d_call cdr3_nt cdr3_aa
TRBJ2-1 many TRBV7-8 TRBD2 TGTGCCAGCAGAGCGCGTGGTCGTAGCGGGAACTCCTACAATGAGCAGTTCTTC CASRARGRSGNSYNEQFF
TRBJ2-3 NA TRBV10-3 NA TGTGCCAACGGACCAGGGCGGACAGATACGCAGTATTTT CANGPGRTDTQYF
TRBJ2-1 few TRBV7-2 NA TGTGCCAGCAGCTTAACCCCCTACAATGAGCAGTTCTTC CASSLTPYNEQFF
TRBJ2-1 few TRBV19 NA TGTGCCAGCAGTCCCGACCATAGCACTAGCTCCTACAATGAGCAGTTCTTC CASSPDHSTSSYNEQFF
TRBJ1-2 NA TRBV7-9 NA TGTGCCAGCAGCTTAGGGAGGGTTGGCTACACCTTC CASSLGRVGYTF
TRBJ2-5 NA TRBV20-1 TRBD2 TGCAGTGCTAGACCGGCTAGCGGGAGGGCCCGAGAGACCCAGTACTTC CSARPASGRARETQYF
TRBJ2-1 NA TRBV7-2 NA TGTGCCAGCAGCCCGAGAGATCGGCAGTCACTAGGCAATGAGCAGTTCTTC CASSPRDRQSLGNEQFF
TRBJ2-2 NA TRBV20-1 TRBD2 TGCAGTGCTAGAGGGACTAGCGGGAGTCGAACCGGGGAGCTGTTTTTT CSARGTSGSRTGELFF
TRBJ1-2 few TRBV5-5 NA TGTGCCAGCAGCGACGGGTTTTATGGCTACACCTTC CASSDGFYGYTF
TRBJ2-7 NA TRBV5-8 NA TGTGCCAGCAGCTTTGAGCGCCTTAGCTCCTACGAGCAGTACTTC CASSFERLSSYEQYF
TRBJ1-1 NA TRBV14 NA TGTGCCAGCAGCCAAGTTCGCAGTAGCACTGAAGCTTTCTTT CASSQVRSSTEAFF
TRBJ2-3 NA TRBV5-1 NA TGCGCCAGCACCCTGAATCGAGACACAGATACGCAGTATTTT CASTLNRDTDTQYF
TRBJ2-1 NA TRBV6-1 NA TGTGCCAGCAGACCACGACACAGTACCTTCTACAATGAGCAGTTCTTC CASRPRHSTFYNEQFF
TRBJ2-3 few TRBV11-2 TRBD2 TGTGCCAGCAGCTCAGGACTAGCGAGGGATACGCAGTATTTT CASSSGLARDTQYF